The 14 T cell receptor beta chains below come from one sample, sequenced in a study of vaccination effects on CD4 cells after COVID-19. No antigen has been assigned to these receptors. Pools of viral peptides were used by the ViraFEST assay to expand antigen-specific CD4+ T cells ahead of sequencing. Following 10 days of culture, CD4+ T cells were isolated. Subjects were given two BNT162b2 or mRNA-1273 vaccine doses. Sequencing was performed with immunoSEQ multiplex PCR; in TCRdb, only in-frame clones are kept and a portion is missing. The repertoire holds around 30,000 clones, with roughly 63% as singletons. The starting material was CD4+ T cells from PBMCs cultured with SARS-CoV-2 spike peptides, obtained after COVID-19 vaccination. The receptors shown here come from a human donor who received a COVID-19 vaccine.

The chain uses TRBV19 and TRBJ1-5; D gene ambiguous. Germline V gene lookup returns CDR1 LNHDA and CDR2 SQIVND (reference sequence). This CDR3 region has 16 residues. V lost 3 bases and J 0 bases, leaving 12 bases between the germline ends. The CDR3 nucleotides read TGTGCCAGTAGTATTAGAGGCCCTTATAGCAATCAGCCCCAGCATTTT. Protein product: CASSIRGPYSNQPQHF.

CDR3 amino acids: CASSSDRPYGYTF. The CDR3, as DNA: TGTGCCAGCAGTTCGGACAGACCCTATGGCTACACCTTC. This chain links TRBV2 with TRBJ1-2; weak D call: TRBD1 (6 bases). The CDR3 contains 13 residues. V was clipped by 5 bases and J by 4 bases, with 11 bases between them. Per germline, CDR1 SNHLY and CDR2 FYNNEI.

The CDR3 protein is CASSYTNTGELFF. The CDR3 nucleotides read TGTGCCAGCAGTTACACGAACACCGGGGAGCTGTTTTTT. The genes are TRBV6-5 and TRBJ2-2; no clear D. The CDR3 consists of 13 residues. The V gene's germline CDR1 is MNHEY and CDR2 SVGAGI. V gave up 2 bases and J gave up 0 bases, with 1 base separating them.

The genes are TRBV5-1 and TRBJ2-1, with 7 bases matching TRBD2. Germline V gene sequence: CDR1 SGHRS, CDR2 YFSETQ. CDR3 length: 14 amino acids. V lost 7 bases to trimming and J lost 6 bases; unmatched junction nucleotides: 10. The CDR3 protein is CASEPSGVSNEQFF. The CDR3 region has the DNA TGCGCCAGCGAACCCAGCGGGGTGAGCAATGAGCAGTTCTTC. Using reference TRBV5-1 and TRBJ2-1 for the parts outside the CDR3, the full variable domain is KAGVTQTPRYLIKTRGQQVTLSCSPISGHRSVSWYQQTPGQGLQFLFEYFSETQRNKGNFPGRFSGRQFSNSRSEMNVSTLELGDSALYLCASEPSGVSNEQFFGPGTRLTVL.

This clone turned up a few times. The J gene is TRBJ1-1, the V gene TRBV7-9, with D perhaps TRBD1 (5 bases). V was shortened by 3 bases and J by 2 bases, with 10 bases between the two germline ends. The CDR3 has 14 amino acids. CDR1 is SEHNR and CDR2 is FQNEAQ in the germline V gene (reference sequence). CDR3 protein: CASSFSGFNTEAFF. The CDR3 DNA is TGTGCCAGCAGCTTCTCAGGGTTTAACACTGAAGCTTTCTTT.

This clone was detected only a few times. The V call is TRBV27, the J call TRBJ1-5, with unresolved D. V was shortened by 3 bases and J by 1 base, with 10 bases between the two germline ends. The CDR3 extends over 15 amino acids. Germline CDR1 reads MNHEY; CDR2 reads SMNVEV (reference sequence). The CDR3 is CASSFRFVSNQPQHF. The CDR3 region has the DNA TGTGCCAGCAGTTTCCGGTTTGTGAGCAATCAGCCCCAGCATTTT.

This clone has a handful of counts. CDR3 region: CASEGSQETQYF. In DNA, the CDR3 is TGCGCCAGCGAAGGGTCGCAAGAGACCCAGTACTTC. V usage is TRBV5-1 and J usage is TRBJ2-5, with D hard to call. This CDR3 region has 12 residues. Deletions cut 7 bases from V and 2 bases from J, with 9 bases between. Germline CDR1 SGHRS, CDR2 YFSETQ.

J is TRBJ1-4 and V is TRBV30; a weak D match, TRBD1 (6 bases). This CDR3 contains 15 residues. CDR1 is GTSNPN and CDR2 is SVGIG in the germline V gene (reference sequence). Trimming shortened V by 3 bases and J by 5 bases, and 16 bases separated the two germline ends. The DNA of the CDR3 is TGTGCCTGGAGGGGGAACAGGGCCCTAAATGAAAAACTGTTTTTT. Amino acids: CAWRGNRALNEKLFF. Full variable domain (remainder filled in from reference TRBV30 and TRBJ1-4): SQTIHQWPATLVQPVGSPLSLECTVEGTSNPNLYWYRQAAGRGLQLLFYSVGIGQISSEVPQNLSASRPQDRQFILSSKKLLLSDSGFYLCAWRGNRALNEKLFFGSGTQLSVL.

The chain carries TRBV27 and TRBJ2-7; maybe TRBD1 (5 bases). V was trimmed by 7 bases and J by 0 bases, leaving 16 bases between them. From germline, CDR1 is MNHEY and CDR2 SMNVEV (reference sequence). This CDR3 spans 15 amino acids. The CDR3 is CASKMSAGHSYEQYF. The CDR3 bases are TGTGCCAGCAAAATGTCGGCAGGGCACTCCTACGAGCAGTACTTC.

This sequence joins TRBV11-2 and TRBJ2-7, with 7 positions matching TRBD2. Germline V CDR1 and CDR2: SGHAT, FQNNGV. The J segment lost 3 bases and the V segment lost 5 bases, leaving 10 bases of the junction unmatched. The CDR3 contains 15 residues. As DNA, the CDR3 is TGTGCCAGCAGCCCCGATCAGCGGGGCTACTACGAGCAGTACTTC. This sequence encodes CASSPDQRGYYEQYF.

This rearrangement joins TRBV7-9 to TRBJ2-1, with D tentatively TRBD2 (8 bases). V was pared by 5 bases and J by 13 bases, with 21 bases between. This CDR3 is built from 14 residues. Germline CDR1 reads SEHNR; CDR2 reads FQNEAQ (reference sequence). CDR3 coding DNA: TGTGCCAGCAGCCTAGGGGGCCAGCGGGAGAGTCAGTTCTTC. Residues: CASSLGGQRESQFF.

V is TRBV11-3 and J is TRBJ2-1; D possibly uses TRBD1 or TRBD2 (6 bases each). Germline CDR1 and CDR2: SGHNT and YENEEA. V lost 0 bases and J 3 bases, leaving 9 bases between the germline ends. CDR3 length: 15 residues. CDR3 in DNA: TGTGCCAGCAGCTTAGAACAGGGAGGCTACAATGAGCAGTTCTTC. Its protein product is CASSLEQGGYNEQFF.

For the CDR3, the DNA is TGCGCCAGCAGCCAGGGGGGAGGACTATGGAGCAATCAGCCCCAGCATTTT. Its protein product is CASSQGGGLWSNQPQHF. The chain combines TRBV4-1 with TRBJ1-5, with a weak D call TRBD1 (5 bases). This CDR3 spans 17 amino acids. V shed 3 bases and J shed 1 base, with 16 bases lying between them. CDR1 is MGHRA and CDR2 is YSYEKL in the germline V gene.

The J gene is TRBJ1-1, the V gene TRBV30, with unresolved D. The germline V gene encodes CDR1 GTSNPN and CDR2 SVGIG (reference sequence). V lost 2 bases, J lost 3 bases, and 7 bases lay in between. The length of the CDR3 is 12 residues. CDR3 sequence (DNA): TGTGCCTGGAGTCGGCAGCACACTGAAGCTTTCTTT. It is translated as CAWSRQHTEAFF.